The 30 T cell receptor beta chains below come from one sample, sequenced in a study of human versus mouse CDR3 diversity and MHC coevolution. Sequencing used immunoSEQ multiplex PCR; TCRdb keeps in-frame clones, though not all of them. The repertoire has tens of thousands of clones, 93% of them found once; the top ten carry roughly 1.3%. The material sequenced was naive CD4+ T cells from blood. As to subset: CD45RO-negative CD62L-positive naive CD4 T cells. The receptors shown here come from a person aged 30 to 69 in good health.

The V and J genes are TRBV4-3 and TRBJ2-2; 9 bases are shared with TRBD1. After removal of 0 bases from V and 3 bases from J, the junction contained 2 bases not matched to a gene. The V gene's germline CDR1 is LGHNA and CDR2 YSLEER. The CDR3 has 16 residues. CDR3 sequence: CASSQEGTGYTGELFF. The CDR3 bases are TGCGCCAGCAGCCAAGAGGGGACAGGGTACACCGGGGAGCTGTTTTTT.

As concerns this clone: Germline and junction disagree at one end, which may indicate a read error. CDR3 loop: CASSLDRQSSEQFF. The CDR3 bases are TGTGCTAGCAGCTTGGACAGACAGTCGAGTGAGCAGTTCTTC. J is TRBJ2-1 and V is TRBV7-7; TRBD1 might be the D (6 bases). The germline CDR1 and CDR2 sequences are SSHAT and FNYEAQ (reference sequence). The CDR3 loop spans 14 amino acids.

This clone was seen only once. The J gene is TRBJ1-3, the V gene TRBV6-1; D remains ambiguous. The CDR3 has 12 residues. V lost 4 bases and J 2 bases, leaving 3 bases between the germline ends. Germline assignment: CDR1 MNHNS and CDR2 SASEGT. The CDR3 loop reads CASSAAGNTIYF. Here the CDR3 DNA reads TGTGCCAGCAGTGCGGCTGGAAACACCATATATTTT.

This clone has just a few counts. The chain links TRBV10-3 to TRBJ1-5; TRBD1 matches at 8 bases. CDR1 is ENHRY, CDR2 SYGVKD, per germline. The CDR3 totals 16 residues. Trimming at V came to 4 bases and at J to 4 bases, leaving 9 bases not matched to a gene. CDR3 in amino acids: CAISVDRANGNQPQHF. The CDR3 nucleotides are TGTGCCATCAGTGTGGACAGGGCGAATGGAAATCAGCCCCAGCATTTT.

This chain links TRBV7-2 with TRBJ1-2; 8 bases agree with TRBD1. Germline V gives CDR1 SGHTA, CDR2 FQGNSA. This CDR3 has 18 residues. Germline trimming cut 5 bases from V and 1 base from J; bases unmatched to any gene: 15. Here the CDR3 DNA reads TGTGCCAGCAGCCGGACGATACCTACAGGGGGTCATAACTATGGCTACACCTTC. This codes for CASSRTIPTGGHNYGYTF. The variable domain in full, with the rest retrieved from reference TRBV7-2 and TRBJ1-2, is GAGVSQSPSNKVTEKGKDVELRCDPISGHTALYWYRQSLGQGLEFLIYFQGNSAPDKSGLPSDRFSAERTGGSVSTLTIQRTQQEDSAVYLCASSRTIPTGGHNYGYTFGSGTRLTVV.

The chain uses TRBV18 and TRBJ1-2, with TRBD1 as a possible D gene (5 bases). Germline V CDR1 and CDR2: KGHSH, LQKENI. V was cut by 6 bases and J by 2 bases, with 10 bases left in between. CDR3 length: 13 residues. DNA of the CDR3: TGTGCCAGCTCTCCGGACACCAACTATGGCTACACCTTC. Its translation: CASSPDTNYGYTF. The full variable domain, with the rest looked up from reference TRBV18 and TRBJ1-2, is NAGVMQNPRHLVRRRGQEARLRCSPMKGHSHVYWYRQLPEEGLKFMVYLQKENIIDESGMPKERFSAEFPKEGPSILRIQQVVRGDSAAYFCASSPDTNYGYTFGSGTRLTVV.

The gene calls are TRBV6-4 and TRBJ2-7, with 7 bases lining up with TRBD2. Germline CDR1 MRHNA, CDR2 SNTAGT. Losses at the gene ends were 3 bases for V and 2 bases for J; bases not matched to a gene: 7. The CDR3 spans 15 residues. CDR3 DNA sequence: TGTGCCAGCAGTGAAATGGGGGGGATAACCTACGAGCAGTACTTC. The encoded protein is CASSEMGGITYEQYF.

The gene calls are TRBV2 and TRBJ1-1; TRBD1 matches 8 bases. Germline values: CDR1 SNHLY, CDR2 FYNNEI. Losses at the gene ends were 4 bases for V and 6 bases for J; bases not matched to a gene: 4. The CDR3 has 13 amino acids. The CDR3 reads CASSGTGLAEAFF. The DNA for the CDR3 is TGTGCCAGCAGTGGGACAGGGTTGGCTGAAGCTTTCTTT.

The V and J genes are TRBV6-5 and TRBJ2-2; TRBD1 agrees at 7 bases. J gave up 6 bases and V 2 bases, and 6 bases lay outside the gene matches. There are 15 residues in the CDR3. Germline loops: CDR1 MNHEY, CDR2 SVGAGI. This CDR3 reads CASSYTGVNAGELFF. As DNA, the CDR3 is TGTGCCAGCAGTTACACAGGGGTGAATGCCGGGGAGCTGTTTTTT.

The J gene is TRBJ2-1, the V gene TRBV23-1; D possibly corresponds to TRBD1 (6 bases). TRBV23-1 qualifies as an ORF whose function is uncertain. With 2 bases removed from V and 7 bases from J, the gap between germline ends came to 18 bases. The length of the CDR3 is 16 residues. The CDR3 coding sequence is TGCGCCAGCAGTCAAGGTTCGTATCCAGGGGTAAATGAGCAGTTCTTC. It translates to CASSQGSYPGVNEQFF.

This chain's CDR3 is CASSSIPGLRQQYF. The CDR3 DNA is TGTGCCAGCAGTTCAATTCCGGGTCTCCGGCAGCAGTACTTC. The rearrangement links TRBV28 to TRBJ2-5; D call uncertain. The CDR3 contains 14 residues. V was cut by 4 bases and J by 11 bases, with 20 bases left in between. Germline CDR1 and CDR2: MDHEN and SYDVKM.

The gene calls are TRBV7-9 and TRBJ1-1; D remains ambiguous. V was cut by 1 base and J by 1 base, with 13 bases left in between. Germline-derived CDR1 and CDR2 are SEHNR and FQNEAQ (reference sequence). CDR3 length: 16 residues. The CDR3 sequence: CASSLVARVTNTEAFF. The CDR3, as DNA: TGTGCCAGCAGCTTAGTAGCGCGGGTTACGAACACTGAAGCTTTCTTT.

The CDR3 DNA is TGCAGCGCCCGAGGAGGGGGGGTTTACGAGCAGTACTTC. Its protein is CSARGGGVYEQYF. This sequence joins TRBV29-1 and TRBJ2-7, with a tentative D call TRBD2 (7 bases). CDR1 and CDR2 from the germline V gene are SQVTM and ANQGSEA. With 7 bases removed from V and 4 bases from J, the gap between germline ends came to 17 bases. There are 13 residues in the CDR3.

The J gene is TRBJ2-3, the V gene TRBV4-2; D is possibly TRBD2 (7 bases). The CDR3 is 18 amino acids. Trimming shortened V by 0 bases and J by 6 bases, and 22 bases separated the two germline ends. Germline V lookup: CDR1 LGHNA, CDR2 YNFKEQ. DNA of the CDR3: TGTGCCAGCAGCCAAGATCAAATCCCGGGGGGCCTACAGGATACGCAGTATTTT. As protein: CASSQDQIPGGLQDTQYF.

V usage is TRBV5-1 and J usage is TRBJ2-6; 7 nucleotides align to TRBD1. This CDR3 contains 18 residues. The V and J ends lost 3 bases and 2 bases, in that order; junction bases with no gene match: 11. The germline gives CDR1 SGHRS, CDR2 YFSETQ. The CDR3: CASSSTGTVAAGANVLTF. The CDR3 DNA follows: TGCGCCAGCAGCTCTACCGGGACAGTAGCCGCTGGGGCCAACGTCCTGACTTTC.

This CDR3 reads CASSVLAGGSYNEQFF. CDR3 DNA: TGTGCCAGCAGCGTACTAGCGGGGGGGTCGTACAATGAGCAGTTCTTC. The chain has TRBV9 and TRBJ2-1, with 12 bases identical to TRBD2. This CDR3 region has 16 residues. Trimming cost V 1 base and J 4 bases; bases outside gene matches: 3. Germline CDR1 reads SGDLS; CDR2 reads YYNGEE.

V gene TRBV5-5 combines with J gene TRBJ1-2, with D uncertain. CDR3 size: 14 residues. V dropped 0 bases and J dropped 0 bases, with 6 bases sitting between them. The germline V gene has CDR1 SGHKS and CDR2 YYEKEE (reference sequence). CDR3 loop: CASSLVTANYGYTF. The CDR3 nucleotides read TGTGCCAGCAGCTTGGTTACGGCTAACTATGGCTACACCTTC.

J is TRBJ2-2 and V is TRBV2; perhaps TRBD1 as D (6 bases). Trimming took off 4 bases at V and 0 bases at J, with 9 bases between the two ends. This CDR3 is 15 amino acids long. The germline V gene encodes CDR1 SNHLY and CDR2 FYNNEI. CDR3 protein: CASSGQATNTGELFF. Written as DNA, the CDR3 is TGTGCCAGCAGTGGACAGGCGACGAACACCGGGGAGCTGTTTTTT.

The V gene is TRBV7-3, the J gene TRBJ2-4; 9 bases align to TRBD2. The CDR3 loop spans 13 amino acids. V was pared by 11 bases and J by 8 bases, with 10 bases of the junction left unmatched. Per the germline V gene, CDR1 is SGHTA and CDR2 is FQGTGA. CDR3 in amino acids: CASGLAGRDIQYF. Here the CDR3 DNA reads TGTGCCTCCGGGCTAGCGGGGCGGGACATTCAGTACTTC. Based on the CDR3 plus reference TRBV7-3 and TRBJ2-4, the full variable domain is GAGVSQTPSNKVTEKGKYVELRCDPISGHTALYWYRQSLGQGPEFLIYFQGTGAADDSGLPNDRFFAVRPEGSVSTLKIQRTERGDSAVYLCASGLAGRDIQYFGAGTRLSVL.

V gene TRBV5-1 combines with J gene TRBJ2-3, with TRBD2 matching 12 bases. Germline loops: CDR1 SGHRS, CDR2 YFSETQ. This CDR3 is built from 16 residues. V shed 4 bases and J 3 bases; nucleotides not matched to a gene: 6. The CDR3 DNA reads TGCGCCAGCAGCCCAAGACTAGCGGGGGCAACAGATACGCAGTATTTT. This encodes CASSPRLAGATDTQYF.

The chain combines TRBV28 with TRBJ2-7; the match to TRBD2 covers 10 bases. In germline, CDR1 is MDHEN, CDR2 SYDVKM. This CDR3 contains 16 residues. Trimming cost V 1 base and J 3 bases; bases outside gene matches: 6. The CDR3, as DNA: TGTGCCAGCAGTTTATCGGCTAGCGGGGGCTTCTACGAGCAGTACTTC. Its protein product is CASSLSASGGFYEQYF.

The chain has TRBV6-5 and TRBJ2-7, with D possibly being TRBD1 (6 bases). Trimming stripped 2 bases from V and 6 bases from J, with 17 bases between. The CDR3 has 15 residues. Germline CDR1 is MNHEY and CDR2 is SVGAGI. The CDR3 is CASSYDRPLKGEQYF. In DNA, the CDR3 is TGTGCCAGCAGTTACGACAGGCCCCTGAAGGGCGAGCAGTACTTC.

As to this clone: This same CDR3 is encoded by further DNA sequences in the sample. V and J are TRBV18 and TRBJ2-7; D perhaps matches TRBD1 (6 bases). Trimming took off 3 bases at V and 0 bases at J, with 12 bases between the two ends. The CDR3 is 15 residues long. CDR1 and CDR2 from the germline V gene are KGHSH and LQKENI. Written as DNA, the CDR3 is TGTGCCAGCTCACCCCCTGGACAGAGCTCCTACGAGCAGTACTTC. Translating it yields CASSPPGQSSYEQYF.

This clone was observed a handful of times. This chain links TRBV21-1 with TRBJ1-2; TRBD1 was called by the table and not checked on the DNA. TRBV21-1 is termed a pseudogene. This CDR3 is built from 14 residues. The CDR3 is CASSRTGKTYGYTF. The DNA of the CDR3 is TGTGCCAGCAGCCGGACAGGGAAAACCTATGGCTACACCTTC.

The V call is TRBV5-6, the J call TRBJ1-4, with a possible D match to TRBD1 (5 bases). Germline V gene sequence: CDR1 SGHDT, CDR2 YYEEEE. The CDR3 sequence is 15 residues long. Trimming stripped 1 base from V and 8 bases from J, with 15 bases between. The CDR3 nucleotides read TGTGCCAGCAGCTTGTGGGGGGATGTCGGCGAAAAACTGTTTTTT. It is translated as CASSLWGDVGEKLFF.

This clone was seen a few times. The chain has TRBV10-3 and TRBJ2-7; TRBD1 aligns across 9 bases. CDR3 size: 12 residues. V lost 6 bases, J lost 5 bases, and 2 bases stayed unmatched. CDR1 ENHRY and CDR2 SYGVKD come from the germline V gene. CDR3: CAISRQGDEQYF. Written as DNA, the CDR3 is TGTGCCATCAGCCGACAGGGGGACGAGCAGTACTTC.

This sequence joins TRBV20-1 and TRBJ2-5; possible D gene TRBD2, 6 bases. Trimming took off 5 bases at V and 11 bases at J, with 15 bases between the two ends. This CDR3 is 11 amino acids long. CDR1 DFQATT and CDR2 SNEGSKA come from the germline V gene (reference sequence). In nucleotides, the CDR3 is TGCAGTGCTGGCGCCCAGGAGGGGCAGTACTTC. It is translated as CSAGAQEGQYF.

The gene calls are TRBV30 and TRBJ1-1, with a tentative D call TRBD1 (5 bases). Germline V lookup: CDR1 GTSNPN, CDR2 SVGIG (reference sequence). Between the trimmed V and J ends, which lost 2 bases and 3 bases, there was a span of 10 bases. The CDR3 runs to 13 residues. The CDR3 DNA reads TGTGCCTGGAGTCCGGGGGGGGACACTGAAGCTTTCTTT. This gives the protein CAWSPGGDTEAFF.

This sequence joins TRBV2 and TRBJ1-2, with D perhaps matching TRBD1 (6 bases). The CDR3 runs 14 residues. CDR1 and CDR2 (germline): SNHLY, FYNNEI. The ends were cut back, 6 bases at V and 3 bases at J, with 14 bases in the middle. The DNA of the CDR3 is TGTGCCAGCAGCGACCGGGGGGCTGACTATGGCTACACCTTC. It is translated as CASSDRGADYGYTF.

The chain couples TRBV30 to TRBJ1-1; weak D call: TRBD1 (6 bases). CDR3 size: 14 residues. Germline V CDR1 and CDR2: GTSNPN, SVGIG (reference sequence). V lost 4 bases to trimming and J lost 0 bases, with 12 bases between them. The CDR3 loop reads CAWTGVNMNTEAFF. CDR3 DNA sequence: TGTGCCTGGACAGGGGTTAACATGAACACTGAAGCTTTCTTT.